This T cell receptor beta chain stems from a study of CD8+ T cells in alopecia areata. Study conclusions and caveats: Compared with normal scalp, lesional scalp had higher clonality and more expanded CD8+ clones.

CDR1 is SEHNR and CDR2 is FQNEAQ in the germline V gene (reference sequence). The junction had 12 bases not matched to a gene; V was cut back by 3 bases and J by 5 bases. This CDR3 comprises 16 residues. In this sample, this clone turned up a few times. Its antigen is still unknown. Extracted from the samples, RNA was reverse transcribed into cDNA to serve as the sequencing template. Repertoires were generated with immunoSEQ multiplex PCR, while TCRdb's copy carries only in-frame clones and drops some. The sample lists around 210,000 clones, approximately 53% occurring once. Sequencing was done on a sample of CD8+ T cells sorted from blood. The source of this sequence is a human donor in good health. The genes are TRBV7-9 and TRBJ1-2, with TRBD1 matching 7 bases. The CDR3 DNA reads TGTGCCAGCAGCTTGCCATTCGGACAGGAGAGATATGGCTACACCTTC. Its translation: CASSLPFGQERYGYTF. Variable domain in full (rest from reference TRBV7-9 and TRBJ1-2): DTGVSQNPRHKITKRGQNVTFRCDPISEHNRLYWYRQTLGQGPEFLTYFQNEAQLEKSRLLSDRFSAERPKGSFSTLEIQRTEQGDSAMYLCASSLPFGQERYGYTFGSGTRLTVV.